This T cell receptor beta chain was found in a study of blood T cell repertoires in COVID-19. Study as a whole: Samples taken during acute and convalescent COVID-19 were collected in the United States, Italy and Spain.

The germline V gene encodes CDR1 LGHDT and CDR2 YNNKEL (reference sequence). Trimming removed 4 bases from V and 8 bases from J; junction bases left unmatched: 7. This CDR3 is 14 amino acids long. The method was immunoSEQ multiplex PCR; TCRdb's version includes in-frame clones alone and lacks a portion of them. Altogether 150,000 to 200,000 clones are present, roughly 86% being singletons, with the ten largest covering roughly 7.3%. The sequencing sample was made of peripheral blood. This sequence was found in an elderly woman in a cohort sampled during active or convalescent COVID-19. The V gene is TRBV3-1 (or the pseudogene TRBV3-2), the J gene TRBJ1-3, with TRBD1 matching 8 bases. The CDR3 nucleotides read TGTGCCAGCAGCCCCCGGGACAGGTCATACACCATATATTTT. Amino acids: CASSPRDRSYTIYF.